These 17 T cell receptor beta chains were all obtained from the same sample, sequenced in a study of spatial heterogeneity in lung cancer. Documented time point: sample taken at primary tumor resection. TCRdb re-analysed the 5' RACE reads in MiXCR, keeping a single row per CDR3 protein. The table lists about 38,000 distinct CDR3 sequences, roughly 7.4% of them singletons. Material: PBMCs, obtained at surgery. The receptors derive from a male donor with early-stage non-small cell lung cancer.

This clonotype was counted ten times or more. The chain is built from TRBV10-3 and TRBJ2-7; D gene ambiguous. The CDR3 consists of 14 residues. The germline V gene encodes CDR1 ENHRY and CDR2 SYGVKD. Trimming took off 4 bases at V and 4 bases at J, with 14 bases between the two ends. The CDR3: CAISAETTRYEQYV. For the CDR3, the DNA is TGTGCCATCAGTGCCGAAACGACAAGATACGAGCAGTACGTC.

This clonotype has a count of ten or more. V usage is TRBV2 and J usage is TRBJ1-6; possible D gene TRBD1, 5 bases. Germline V gene data show CDR1 as SNHLY and CDR2 as FYNNEI. Trimming took off 5 bases at V and 7 bases at J, with 12 bases between the two ends. This CDR3 is built from 14 residues. The CDR3, as DNA: TGTGCCAGCAGTAGTTCCTGGGGGAATTCACCCCTCCACTTT. Its translation is CASSSSWGNSPLHF.

This clonotype was counted at least ten times. The chain's CDR3 is CSAEGETSSYNEQFF. CDR3 bases: TGCAGTGCCGAGGGGGAGACCAGCTCCTACAATGAGCAGTTCTTC. The chain carries TRBV20-1 and TRBJ2-1, with D possibly matching TRBD1 (6 bases). The V gene's germline CDR1 is DFQATT and CDR2 SNEGSKA (reference sequence). V lost 6 bases to trimming and J lost 0 bases, with 15 bases between them. This CDR3 has 15 amino acids.

This clonotype showed up many times. J is TRBJ2-1 and V is TRBV9; 8 positions match TRBD2. Germline V gene data show CDR1 as SGDLS and CDR2 as YYNGEE. The CDR3 length is 14 residues. V shed 6 bases, J shed 6 bases, and the junction held 8 bases outside the gene matches. The CDR3 coding sequence is TGTGCCAGCAAGGGGATCGGGAGGGGCAATGAGCAGTTCTTC. This codes for CASKGIGRGNEQFF.

The sample holds a few counts of this clonotype. The CDR3 coding sequence is TGCAGCGTTTTACAGCAACCGGAGACTGAAGCTTTCTTT. Residues: CSVLQQPETEAFF. The rearrangement uses TRBV29-1 and TRBJ1-1; D is unresolved. Germline CDR1 and CDR2: SQVTM and ANQGSEA. The CDR3 length is 13 residues. The germline V and J ends were trimmed by 5 bases and 5 bases, with 15 bases remaining between them. The whole variable domain, remainder taken from reference TRBV29-1 and TRBJ1-1, is SAVISQKPSRDICQRGTSLTIQCQVDSQVTMMFWYRQQPGQSLTLIATANQGSEATYESGFVIDKFPISRPNLTFSTLTVSNMSPEDSSIYLCSVLQQPETEAFFGQGTRLTVV.

This clonotype was counted only a few times. The chain is built from TRBV27 and TRBJ1-4; 9 positions agree with TRBD1. Germline V lookup: CDR1 MNHEY, CDR2 SMNVEV (reference sequence). The CDR3 has 14 amino acids. Trimming took 6 bases from V and 10 from J; bases not matched to a gene: 9. The CDR3 spells CASSPWTGDGKLFF. In DNA form, the CDR3 reads TGTGCCAGCAGCCCTTGGACAGGGGATGGAAAACTGTTTTTT.

This clonotype was detected ten times or more. The chain carries TRBV6-5 and TRBJ1-1; no definite D call. Looked up from germline, CDR1 is MNHEY and CDR2 is SVGAGI. The V gene lost 2 bases and the J gene lost 1 base, with 17 bases spanning the gap. This CDR3 is built from 17 residues. The chain's CDR3 is CASSYRMGPKRNTEAFF. Written as DNA, the CDR3 is TGTGCCAGCAGTTACCGTATGGGCCCAAAGAGGAACACTGAAGCTTTCTTT.

CDR3 in amino acids: CASRRRTSADTQYF. In DNA form, the CDR3 reads TGTGCCAGTAGGCGTCGGACTAGCGCAGATACGCAGTATTTT. V gene TRBV19 combines with J gene TRBJ2-3; 9 nucleotides align to TRBD2. The V gene end was trimmed by 6 bases and the J gene end by 4 bases; junction bases not matched to a gene: 5. Germline CDR1 and CDR2: LNHDA and SQIVND (reference sequence). The CDR3 has 14 residues.

This chain joins TRBV7-3 and TRBJ2-3, with D possibly being TRBD1 (6 bases). CDR1 is SGHTA, CDR2 FQGTGA, per germline. The V end lost 1 base, the J end lost 2 bases, and 19 bases lay between the germline ends. This CDR3 comprises 18 residues. The DNA of the CDR3 is TGTGCCAGCAGCTTAAGGGGGCGGCTAGCTGAAATCACAGATACGCAGTATTTT. Translated, it gives CASSLRGRLAEITDTQYF. The full variable domain, with the rest looked up from reference TRBV7-3 and TRBJ2-3, is GAGVSQTPSNKVTEKGKYVELRCDPISGHTALYWYRQSLGQGPEFLIYFQGTGAADDSGLPNDRFFAVRPEGSVSTLKIQRTERGDSAVYLCASSLRGRLAEITDTQYFGPGTRLTVL.

This clonotype has at least ten counts. The gene calls are TRBV5-1 and TRBJ1-2, with a weak D call TRBD1 (5 bases). The CDR3 has 15 residues. Deletions cut 0 bases from V and 4 bases from J, with 13 bases between. Per the germline V gene, CDR1 is SGHRS and CDR2 is YFSETQ. CDR3 sequence reads: CASSLEPGILYGYTF. As DNA, the CDR3 is TGCGCCAGCAGCTTGGAGCCAGGGATACTCTATGGCTACACCTTC.

This clonotype was observed at least ten times. This sequence joins TRBV6-2 or TRBV6-3 and TRBJ2-3; 7 nucleotides agree with TRBD2. Germline CDR1 and CDR2: MNHEY and SVGEGT. V gave up 6 bases and J gave up 2 bases; unmatched junction bases: 8. CDR3 length: 15 amino acids. This chain's CDR3 is CASRNSGSNTDTQYF. CDR3 nucleotides: TGTGCCAGCAGAAATAGCGGGTCTAACACAGATACGCAGTATTTT.

This clonotype was found a few times. This chain uses TRBV6-2 or TRBV6-3 with TRBJ1-4, with a tentative D call TRBD1 (6 bases). CDR1 and CDR2 from the germline V gene are MNHEY and SVGEGT. V gave up 5 bases and J gave up 0 bases, with 16 bases separating them. This CDR3 is built from 17 residues. The chain's CDR3 is CASSPRGRGATNEKLFF. The CDR3 DNA sequence: TGTGCCAGCAGTCCCCGTGGCAGGGGTGCAACTAATGAAAAACTGTTTTTT.

This chain uses TRBV29-1 with TRBJ2-7, with D hard to call. The CDR3 consists of 13 residues. V gave up 6 bases and J gave up 3 bases, with 15 bases separating them. Germline CDR1 reads SQVTM; CDR2 reads ANQGSEA. The CDR3 DNA follows: TGCAGCGTCAGTAGAGGAAAGGGCTACGAGCAGTACTTC. This translates into CSVSRGKGYEQYF.

This clonotype was recorded at least ten times. This rearrangement joins TRBV12-3 or TRBV12-4 to TRBJ1-6, with a tentative D call TRBD1 (6 bases). The CDR3 is 15 amino acids. Trimming shortened V by 4 bases and J by 7 bases, and 14 bases separated the two germline ends. The CDR3 reads CASSSDRPRNSPLHF. The CDR3 DNA follows: TGTGCCAGCAGTTCTGACAGGCCCCGAAATTCACCCCTCCACTTT.

The chain is built from TRBV6-2 or TRBV6-3 and TRBJ2-1; the match to TRBD2 covers 10 bases. This CDR3 has 15 residues. Germline CDR1 and CDR2: MNHEY and SVGEGT. The trim removed 2 bases at V and 4 bases at J, leaving 2 bases unmatched. The CDR3 DNA is TGTGCCAGCAGTTACACTAGCGGGGTATACAATGAGCAGTTCTTC. Translating gives CASSYTSGVYNEQFF.

This clonotype was seen ten or more times. The chain combines TRBV7-9 with TRBJ1-1; the D is unclear. CDR1 and CDR2 from the germline V gene are SEHNR and FQNEAQ (reference sequence). There are 14 residues in the CDR3. V shed 0 bases and J shed 4 bases, with 9 bases lying between them. The CDR3 here is CASSLAWRGTEAFF. DNA of the CDR3: TGTGCCAGCAGCTTAGCCTGGCGCGGCACTGAAGCTTTCTTT.

This clonotype has ten or more counts. The chain has TRBV6-2 or TRBV6-3 and TRBJ1-5; TRBD1 matches at 8 bases. Trimming cost V 6 bases and J 7 bases; bases outside gene matches: 14. Germline V lookup: CDR1 MNHEY, CDR2 SVGEGT. The CDR3 has 16 residues. The CDR3, as DNA: TGTGCCAGCAGGACCACCGGGACAGGTCAAAGCCAGCCCCAGCATTTT. Protein sequence: CASRTTGTGQSQPQHF.